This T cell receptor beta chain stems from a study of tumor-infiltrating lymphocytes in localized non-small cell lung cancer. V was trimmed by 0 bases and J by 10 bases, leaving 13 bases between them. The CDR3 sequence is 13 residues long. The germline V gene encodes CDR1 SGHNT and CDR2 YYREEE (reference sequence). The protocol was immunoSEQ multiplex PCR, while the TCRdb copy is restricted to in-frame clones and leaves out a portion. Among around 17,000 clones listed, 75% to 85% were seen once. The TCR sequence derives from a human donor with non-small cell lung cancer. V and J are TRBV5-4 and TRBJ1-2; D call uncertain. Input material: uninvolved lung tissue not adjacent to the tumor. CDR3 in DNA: TGTGCCAGCAGCTTGGCCCAACAGACGGACTACACCTTC. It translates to CASSLAQQTDYTF.